This T cell receptor (beta chain) was observed in a study of blood T cell repertoires in COVID-19. The overall study: Sample material is recorded as cDNA or gDNA derived from T cells, B-cell-depleted T cells, or PBMCs.

TCRdb keeps only in-frame clones here, not all; method: immunoSEQ multiplex PCR. The sample lists fewer than 350,000 clones, approximately 86% occurring once. Individuals aged about 18 to 100 years were recruited from approximately 24 US areas. The study assigned cohorts using participant-reported clinical history. The CDR3 covers 14 residues. V shed 5 bases and J 3 bases; nucleotides not matched to a gene: 3. CDR1 is LNHDA, CDR2 SQIVND, per germline (reference sequence). The chain combines TRBV19 with TRBJ2-2; 7 nucleotides align to TRBD2. The clonotype was recovered from a woman between 40 and 50 years old with acute COVID-19. Sequenced input: PBMCs or T cells enriched from blood (not recorded which). In DNA form, the CDR3 reads TGTGCCAGTAGTGAGGGACTATACACCGGGGAGCTGTTTTTT. Translating gives CASSEGLYTGELFF.